This is a list of T cell receptor beta chains from one sample in a study of monozygotic twins with cystic fibrosis. Libraries were prepared by immunoSEQ multiplex PCR; TCRdb keeps only in-frame clonotypes and omits some of them. This sample has under 20,000 clones, with 95% to 98% found just once. Sample: blood. These receptors all come from a woman aged 25-40 years with cystic fibrosis. Both conserved end residues are part of each CDR3. D genes are given only for firm matches. Not every row has a clone size; where given, it reads once, few, many or a size class.

TRBD1,.,TRBJ1-3,TRBV4-1,TGCGCCAGCAGCCGTCCCGGGACAGGGGGCCGAGTTAGCTCTGGAAACACCATATATTTT,CASSRPGTGGRVSSGNTIYF
.,.,TRBJ1-5,TRBV16,TGTGCCAGCACCGCCGGGGGTAGCAATCAGCCCCAGCATTTT,CASTAGGSNQPQHF
.,.,TRBJ1-3,TRBV5-1,TGCGCCAGCAGCTTGGGGGTCACGTACTCTGGAAACACCATATATTTT,CASSLGVTYSGNTIYF
TRBD1,.,TRBJ2-3,TRBV5-1,TGCGCCAGCAGCTTGCCCCGGGACAGGGGAGCACGGGATACGCAGTATTTT,CASSLPRDRGARDTQYF
.,.,TRBJ1-2,TRBV19,TGTGCCACCAACGGGGATAACTATGGCTACACCTTC,CATNGDNYGYTF
.,.,TRBJ1-2,TRBV5-1,TGCGCCAGCAGCCTCCGGGGGGGACTCCATAACTATGGCTACACCTTC,CASSLRGGLHNYGYTF
TRBD1,.,TRBJ1-6,TRBV6-1,TGTGCCAGCAGTAAGACAGGGCCTAATTCACCCCTCCACTTT,CASSKTGPNSPLHF
TRBD1,.,TRBJ2-7,TRBV5-1,TGCGCCAGCAGCGGGTACAGGGGCTCCTACGAGCAGTACTTC,CASSGYRGSYEQYF
TRBD2,.,TRBJ2-5,TRBV4-1,TGCGCCAGCACTCCCCGCACTAGCGAGGCAGAGACCCAGTACTTC,CASTPRTSEAETQYF
.,.,TRBJ1-1,TRBV19,TGTGCCAGTAGTAAGTATAGGGACTCCTTGAACACTGAAGCTTTCTTT,CASSKYRDSLNTEAFF
TRBD1,.,TRBJ1-1,TRBV6-5,TGTGCCAGCAGTTACCAGGGCACAGGGGTCGAAGCTTTCTTT,CASSYQGTGVEAFF
TRBD2,.,TRBJ2-3,TRBV28,TGTGCCAGCAGTTTATGGCGGGGGATGACAGATACGCAGTATTTT,CASSLWRGMTDTQYF
TRBD2,.,TRBJ2-5,TRBV4-3,TGCGCCAGCAGCCAAGATCTAGGCTGGCGGGGGGTAGGAGAGACCCAGTACTTC,CASSQDLGWRGVGETQYF
TRBD1,.,TRBJ2-1,TRBV28,TGTGCCACCGGACAGGCGGCACCCCCCAATGAGCAGTTCTTC,CATGQAAPPNEQFF
TRBD2,.,TRBJ2-3,TRBV13,TGTGCCAGCCGCGGGCAAGCGGGAGAAACAGATACGCAGTATTTT,CASRGQAGETDTQYF
.,.,TRBJ1-2,TRBV5-1,TGCGCCAGCAGCTTGGCGGAGGCGGGTGGCTACACCTTC,CASSLAEAGGYTF
.,.,TRBJ1-2,TRBV1,TGCACCAGCAGCCAAGTAGTCTATGGCTACACCTTC,CTSSQVVYGYTF
.,.,TRBJ2-3,TRBV9,TGTGCCAGCTCGGGAACACTGGATACGCAGTATTTT,CASSGTLDTQYF
.,.,TRBJ2-7,TRBV27,TGTGCCAGCAGGGATGGGAGTACAGGGACCGAGCAGTACTTC,CASRDGSTGTEQYF
TRBD1,.,TRBJ1-2,TRBV14,TGTGCCAGCAGCCAAGTCCACCATGACAGGGTGGAGGGCTACACCTTC,CASSQVHHDRVEGYTF
.,.,TRBJ2-5,TRBV7-6,TGTGCCAGCAGCTTATACAGGGCAGCTCCACAAGAGACCCAGTACTTC,CASSLYRAAPQETQYF
.,.,TRBJ2-1,TRBV29-1,TGCAGCGTTGAGAGGGGCTACAATGAGCAGTTCTTC,CSVERGYNEQFF
.,.,TRBJ1-5,TRBV27,TGTGCCAGCAGTTTACTGGGAGACAATCAGCCCCAGCATTTT,CASSLLGDNQPQHF
TRBD1,.,TRBJ2-7,TRBV27,TGTGCCAGCAGCTGGGACAGAAACTCCTACGAGCAGTACTTC,CASSWDRNSYEQYF
.,.,TRBJ2-7,TRBV6-1,TGTGCCAGCAGCGGAGGAGGGACAGCCCCCACGGAGCAGTACTTC,CASSGGGTAPTEQYF
.,once,TRBJ1-5,TRBV28,TGTGCCAGCAGTTTTAAGACCCTGGGGGGGGATCAGCCCCAGCATTTT,CASSFKTLGGDQPQHF
.,.,TRBJ2-1,TRBV4-1,TGCGCCACCCAGCAACCGGGACTTGCATACAATGAGCAGTTCTTC,CATQQPGLAYNEQFF
.,.,TRBJ2-3,TRBV19,TGTGCCAGTAGTTCCCCAGGCCCTAGCACAGATACGCAGTATTTT,CASSSPGPSTDTQYF
.,.,TRBJ2-3,TRBV25-1,TGTGCCAGCAGTTTCTCAGGAGGCACAGATACGCAGTATTTT,CASSFSGGTDTQYF
TRBD2,.,TRBJ2-7,TRBV6-5,TGTGCCAGCAGTCCTGGGGGGGACCCATCCTACGAGCAGTACTTC,CASSPGGDPSYEQYF
.,.,TRBJ1-1,TRBV7-9,TGTGCCAGCAGTCCCTCCCGGTGGGCAGGCGTAAACACTGAAGCTTTCTTT,CASSPSRWAGVNTEAFF
TRBD1,.,TRBJ1-1,TRBV28,TGTGCCAGCAGACACGGGACAGGTAGGAACACTGAAGCTTTCTTT,CASRHGTGRNTEAFF
.,.,TRBJ2-7,TRBV4-1,TGCGCCAGCAGCCAGGGAAGGGCTGCTTACGAGCAGTACTTC,CASSQGRAAYEQYF
.,.,TRBJ2-7,TRBV4-3,TGCGCCAGCAGCCAGCAGGCGGCTGTGGTAGCGGCCTACGAGCAGTACTTC,CASSQQAAVVAAYEQYF
.,.,TRBJ1-5,TRBV6-1,TGTGCCAGCAGTGATTCAGGGACGCAGCCCCAGCATTTT,CASSDSGTQPQHF
.,.,TRBJ2-2,TRBV4-3,TGCGCCAGCAGCCTCGGCGGCGGCGGGGAGCTGTTTTTT,CASSLGGGGELFF
.,.,TRBJ2-2,TRBV7-2,TGTGCCAGCAGCCCCGGACAGCGAACGAACACCGGGGAGCTGTTTTTT,CASSPGQRTNTGELFF
.,.,TRBJ1-4,TRBV4-3,TGCGCCAGCAGCCAAGAAAACGCTCGTCATGAAAAACTGTTTTTT,CASSQENARHEKLFF
TRBD1,.,TRBJ2-1,TRBV13,TGTGCCAGCAGCTTAGGGCCGACAGGGCTCAAGCGCTACAATGAGCAGTTCTTC,CASSLGPTGLKRYNEQFF